This T cell receptor (beta chain) was obtained from a study of T cells in Graves' hyperthyroidism and ophthalmopathy. The study, taken as a whole, reports: The authors' 13 V-J model separated ophthalmopathy from stable hyperthyroidism.

Stability of Graves' hyperthyroidism was defined as absent ophthalmopathy progression within 18 months. Hyperthyroidism in the patients, aged 18 to 65, was newly diagnosed and under 2 months in duration. CDR3 length: 16 amino acids. Germline-derived CDR1 and CDR2 are SGHRS and YFSETQ. Between the trimmed V and J ends, which lost 0 bases and 2 bases, there was a span of 14 bases. TCR beta CDR3 sequences were amplified from RNA transcripts. In the first-round RT-PCR of the TCR CDR3, the HTBI primer set was used. TCRdb re-analysed the multiplex PCR reads in MiXCR, keeping a single row per CDR3 protein. The profile shows around 400,000 distinct CDR3 sequences, under 15% of them singletons. This clonotype was observed at least ten times. What it binds is unknown.

This rearrangement joins TRBV5-1 to TRBJ2-5; no clear D gene. The sample taken for sequencing was blood. The receptor comes from a woman aged 18-29 years with Graves' hyperthyroidism. DNA for the CDR3: TGCGCCAGCAGCTTGGCCCTAAGCCCTAGACAAGAGACCCAGTACTTC. It encodes CASSLALSPRQETQYF.